A single sample is the source of the 14 T cell receptor beta chains below, sequenced in a study of Graves' ophthalmopathy and Graves' hyperthyroidism. TCR beta CDR3 amplification used RNA transcripts. RT-PCR with HTBI primers came first, then second-round multiplex PCR. TCRdb reanalysed the multiplex PCR reads using MiXCR and keeps one entry per CDR3 protein. The sample shows approximately 640,000 distinct CDR3 sequences, over 40% of them seen only once. Sequences were obtained from peripheral blood. These TCRs come from an adult man with Graves' ophthalmopathy.

The J gene is TRBJ2-1, the V gene TRBV10-3; unclear D gene. V lost 10 bases and J 5 bases, leaving 9 bases between the germline ends. Germline assignment: CDR1 ENHRY and CDR2 SYGVKD. CDR3 length: 11 amino acids. For the CDR3, the DNA is TGTGCCACCCTCGCAAACAATGAGCAGTTCTTC. It translates to CATLANNEQFF.

This clonotype has a count of ten or more. The chain carries TRBV7-3 and TRBJ2-6; weak D call: TRBD2 (6 bases). Germline-derived CDR1 and CDR2 are SGHTA and FQGTGA. V lost 2 bases and J lost 2, with 10 bases in between. This CDR3 is 16 amino acids long. This CDR3 is CASSLSGGAGANVLTF. The CDR3 nucleotides read TGTGCCAGCAGCTTATCTGGCGGGGCTGGGGCCAACGTCCTGACTTTC.

V and J are TRBV20-1 and TRBJ2-7, with 8 bases fitting TRBD1. Germline CDR1 and CDR2: DFQATT and SNEGSKA (reference sequence). The CDR3 is 14 residues long. V was clipped by 6 bases and J by 5 bases; unmatched bases: 12. DNA of the CDR3: TGCAGTGCCATCCCGGACAGGGCGTTCGACGAGCAGTACTTC. Protein sequence: CSAIPDRAFDEQYF.

The J gene is TRBJ1-1, the V gene TRBV11-1; no reliable D call. Trimming left V 2 bases short and J 1 base short, with 8 bases between. CDR3 length: 14 residues. Germline assignment: CDR1 SGHAT and CDR2 FQDESV (reference sequence). The CDR3 loop reads CASSLMWWNTEAFF. The CDR3 DNA sequence: TGTGCCAGCAGCTTAATGTGGTGGAACACTGAAGCTTTCTTT.

This clonotype was counted ten times or more. The gene calls are TRBV12-3 or TRBV12-4 and TRBJ1-1, with D tentatively TRBD1 (6 bases). V lost 6 bases and J lost 5, with 16 bases in between. This CDR3 is 14 amino acids long. The CDR3 protein is CASRSRGAGTEAFF. CDR3 sequence (DNA): TGTGCCAGCAGATCCAGGGGCGCAGGGACTGAAGCTTTCTTT.

This clonotype was detected only a few times. The genes are TRBV5-4 and TRBJ2-2; a possible D gene is TRBD1 (6 bases). Germline loops: CDR1 SGHNT, CDR2 YYREEE (reference sequence). The V gene lost 3 bases and the J gene lost 6 bases, with 9 bases spanning the gap. The CDR3 loop spans 13 amino acids. The CDR3 region is CASSYRVPGELFF. CDR3 DNA: TGTGCCAGCAGCTACAGGGTCCCCGGGGAGCTGTTTTTT.

The table lists this clonotype with a count of one. The chain recombines TRBV25-1 with TRBJ1-6, with 8 nucleotides matching TRBD1. The germline V gene has CDR1 MGHDK and CDR2 SYGVNS. V dropped 6 bases and J dropped 5; count of bases not matched to a gene: 3. This CDR3 has 14 amino acids. The CDR3 region has the DNA TGTGCCAGCAGGCAGGGGGCGAATAATTCACCCCTCCACTTT. Translation gives CASRQGANNSPLHF.

Here the CDR3 DNA reads TGTGCCAGCGGGACTACCTATGGCTACACCTTC. Protein: CASGTTYGYTF. The gene calls are TRBV6-6 and TRBJ1-2; maybe TRBD1 (5 bases). Looked up from germline, CDR1 is MNHNY and CDR2 is SVGAGI (reference sequence). The CDR3 extends over 11 amino acids. V shed 8 bases and J shed 4 bases, with 8 bases lying between them.

This chain connects TRBV15 to TRBJ1-2; D gene uncertain. The V gene lost 0 bases and the J gene lost 7 bases, with 18 bases spanning the gap. CDR1 is LNHNV and CDR2 is YYDKDF in the germline V gene (reference sequence). The CDR3 contains 16 residues. CDR3: CATSRDREGTLRGYTF. The CDR3 region has the DNA TGTGCCACCAGCAGAGATCGGGAGGGTACCCTTCGTGGCTACACCTTC.

The rearrangement uses TRBV7-9 and TRBJ2-7, with D possibly matching TRBD2 (6 bases). Trimming left V 5 bases short and J 6 bases short, with 11 bases between. Looked up from germline, CDR1 is SEHNR and CDR2 is FQNEAQ (reference sequence). The CDR3 covers 12 residues. The CDR3 DNA follows: TGTGCCAGCAGCCGAGCGGAGGGCGAGCAGTACTTC. This codes for CASSRAEGEQYF.

The chain couples TRBV10-3 to TRBJ1-2, with 9 bases fitting TRBD1. The CDR3 covers 15 residues. V dropped 5 bases and J dropped 2; count of bases not matched to a gene: 6. Germline CDR1 ENHRY, CDR2 SYGVKD. The CDR3 nucleotides read TGTGCCATCAGTTTAGACAGGGGGGCCAACTATGGCTACACCTTC. Translation: CAISLDRGANYGYTF.

This clonotype was detected only a few times. The chain employs TRBV20-1 and TRBJ1-1, with 7 bases matching TRBD1. V shed 2 bases, J shed 8 bases, and the junction held 11 bases outside the gene matches. This CDR3 contains 14 residues. CDR1 is DFQATT, CDR2 SNEGSKA, per germline (reference sequence). The CDR3 sequence is CSARQDLTGDEAFF. Here the CDR3 DNA reads TGCAGTGCTAGACAGGACCTAACAGGGGACGAAGCTTTCTTT.

The J gene is TRBJ1-1, the V gene TRBV29-1; 8 bases line up with TRBD1. J lost 4 bases, V lost 0 bases, and 4 bases had no gene match. The CDR3 loop spans 14 amino acids. Germline V gene data show CDR1 as SQVTM and CDR2 as ANQGSEA. CDR3 nucleotide sequence: TGCAGCGTTGAAGATCGTACAGGGGGCACTGAAGCTTTCTTT. It specifies CSVEDRTGGTEAFF.

There are a few counts of this clonotype. The chain employs TRBV9 and TRBJ2-7; TRBD1 aligns across 8 bases. The CDR3 contains 15 residues. Germline V gives CDR1 SGDLS, CDR2 YYNGEE. V lost 5 bases, J lost 4 bases, and 11 bases stayed unmatched. CDR3 DNA sequence: TGTGCCAGCAGTGCAGGGGGCAGTACCCTTTACGAGCAGTACTTC. It is translated as CASSAGGSTLYEQYF.